One T cell receptor beta chain is described in this entry. No antigen is known for it. This specimen comes from a study of T cell responses to AZD1222 COVID-19 vaccine. Study results and limitations: At study baseline, merely several AZD1222 recipients were seropositive. It should be noted that donors were predominantly white British and more often female, and clonal diversity was possibly underestimated. Sampling that yielded the repertoires occurred only after the peak T cell response.

CDR1 is SGHVS and CDR2 is FQNEAQ in the germline V gene. Trimming removed 1 base from V and 0 bases from J; junction bases left unmatched: 14. The CDR3 length is 19 residues. Second doses that came at about 4 or about 12 weeks were put together. Libraries were prepared by immunoSEQ multiplex PCR; TCRdb keeps only in-frame clonotypes and omits some of them. The sample holds 140,000 to 150,000 clones, roughly 87% seen once. The material sequenced was peripheral blood, taken 28 days after the second AZD1222 dose. The chain links TRBV7-8 to TRBJ2-5; 7 bases fit TRBD1. The source is an adult who received the AZD1222 COVID-19 vaccine. CDR3 in DNA: TGTGCCAGCAGCTTAGTGCCCTATTCGGACAGGCGAGACCAAGAGACCCAGTACTTC. This encodes CASSLVPYSDRRDQETQYF.